This paragraph reports one TCR beta chain. V was pared by 0 bases and J by 9 bases, with 16 bases between. The CDR3 loop spans 15 amino acids. In germline, CDR1 is SGHDT, CDR2 YYEEEE. This entry comes from a study of blood T cell repertoires in COVID-19. Study background: The United States, Italy and Spain provided the acute and convalescent COVID-19 samples. Sources were T cells, B-cell-depleted T cells, or PBMCs; the material itself was cDNA or gDNA.

Under the authors' procedure: Cell counts per sample came from amplifying reference gene primers. Clones were sequenced by immunoSEQ multiplex PCR, and TCRdb holds only the in-frame ones, with some missing. The V and J calls and clone size come from that table; D and trimming were worked out from the DNA. Of 35,000 to 45,000 clones in the sample, around 90% are singletons; the top ten hold 2.5% to 3%. This TCR was recovered from a man aged 45 to 65 with active COVID-19. This chain uses TRBV5-6 with TRBJ2-4; D possibly corresponds to TRBD1 (5 bases). What was sequenced was peripheral blood. For the CDR3, the DNA is TGTGCCAGCAGCTTGGCCAAACAGAAAACAGGCATTCAGTACTTC. Encoded protein: CASSLAKQKTGIQYF.